This T cell receptor (beta chain) is drawn from a study of T cell repertoires in cytomegalovirus infection. Looking at the study overall: CMV infection plus the matching HLA type was flagged by public TCR beta signatures. Study-wide points: Identification of carriers of CMV plus the relevant HLA was achieved through cumulative public TCR beta family frequency. Dominating the ex vivo response were TCR beta clonotypes that were CMV-specific and HLA-C-restricted.

The CDR3 has 15 residues. Germline CDR1 MNHNY, CDR2 SVGAGI (reference sequence). TCRdb redid the calling of the reads with MiXCR, one entry per CDR3 protein. This sample has hundreds of thousands of distinct CDR3 sequences, with approximately 32% found just once. Regarding this clonotype: Its antigen is not known. The junction does not match germline at one end; this may be a read error.

Sequencing was performed on cultured CD8+ T cells from PBMCs, taken from culture after CMV antigen stimulation. The rearrangement joins TRBV6-6 to TRBJ1-1; perhaps TRBD1 as D (6 bases). This sequence was found in a human donor in good health (CMV status not recorded). Some clones in this sample may be carry-over from other donors' samples. The CDR3 reads CAGRRHRYRDTEAFF. CDR3 nucleotide sequence: TGTGCCGGCAGGAGGCACAGGTACAGGGACACTGAAGCTTTCTTT.